This T cell receptor (beta chain) was captured in a study of molecular identifiers for immune sequencing clone quantification. Study-wide results and caveats: Barcode sharing among identical TCR molecules could make large clones appear smaller.

Preparation methods for the bulk TCR libraries were those previously described, with listed TCR primers. One entry per CDR3 protein results from TCRdb running MiXCR on the PCR reads. The sample consists of hundreds of thousands of distinct CDR3 sequences, 25% of them appearing once. This clonotype is a singleton in its sample. Its matching antigen is unknown. Germline is not matched at one junction end, which may reflect a read error. Libraries used roughly 20,000 to 1,000,000 sorted naive CD8 T cells and 10%, 30% or 50% RNA input. The sorting of naive CD8 T cells used the CD8+CD4-CCR7+CD45RA+ phenotype. This sequence was found in a human donor in good health. Some libraries in this study had Jurkat cell RNA spiked in. Sequencing was performed on naive CD8+ T cells from blood, with Jurkat cell RNA spiked in. Stated subset: FACS-sorted CD8+CD4-CCR7+CD45RA+ naive T cells.

Here the CDR3 reads CASRSKRDSYNEQSF. CDR3 nucleotides: TGTGCCAGCAGATCGAAGCGGGACTCCTACAATGAGCAGTCCTTC. The V gene is TRBV12-3 or TRBV12-4, the J gene TRBJ2-1, with 7 positions matching TRBD2. The length of the CDR3 is 15 residues.